The entry below gives a single T cell receptor beta chain sequence along with its context. The antigen is undetermined. Libraries were prepared by immunoSEQ multiplex PCR; TCRdb keeps only in-frame clonotypes and omits some of them. The sample contains 100,000 or so clones, roughly 96% of which appear only once. The record originates from a study of T cells in pancreatic ductal adenocarcinoma. The study, taken as a whole, reports: Tumor-versus-blood clonality comparisons may be biased toward lower tumor diversity. No significant tumor-blood clonality difference; means were about 0.12 and 0.073. Results skew toward the minority of patients with early-stage disease. Tumor samples had fewer productive templates and approximately 8-fold fewer unique clonotypes than blood.

No neoadjuvant therapy was given to the selected pancreatic ductal adenocarcinoma patients before their surgery. The CDR3 spans 12 residues. With V trimmed by 1 base and J by 6 bases, 0 bases remained unmatched. Germline assignment: CDR1 SGHRS and CDR2 YFSETQ. This sequence joins TRBV5-1 and TRBJ2-7; TRBD1 matches at 8 bases. This TCR was sampled from a human donor with pancreatic ductal adenocarcinoma. Sample: PBMCs. DNA of the CDR3: TGCGCCAGCAGCTTGACAGGGGGCGAGCAGTACTTC. This codes for CASSLTGGEQYF.